The 5 T cell receptor beta chains below were found in one sample sequenced in a study of T-cell reconstitution after alpha-beta-depleted transplantation in children. Preparation of the TCRbeta library was carried out with unique molecular identifiers. A single record per CDR3 protein comes from TCRdb applying MiXCR to the PCR reads. Of hundreds of thousands of distinct CDR3 sequences listed, around a sixth are singletons. The input for sequencing was PBMCs from the stem cell graft donor, taken from the stem cell graft. The receptors come from a human donor who donated a stem cell graft to a child with acute myeloid leukemia.

The genes are TRBV7-9 and TRBJ2-3, with D uncertain. Germline loops: CDR1 SEHNR, CDR2 FQNEAQ (reference sequence). Trimming pared 2 bases from V and 0 bases from J, leaving 12 bases between. The length of the CDR3 is 16 residues. CDR3 protein: CASSLMSLGSTDTQYF. The CDR3 bases are TGTGCCAGCAGCTTAATGAGTCTCGGGAGCACAGATACGCAGTATTTT.

This clonotype was recorded at least ten times. The chain is built from TRBV20-1 and TRBJ2-7; no definite D call. The CDR3 loop spans 11 amino acids. Germline values: CDR1 DFQATT, CDR2 SNEGSKA (reference sequence). Trimming shortened V by 6 bases and J by 5 bases, and 11 bases separated the two germline ends. DNA for the CDR3: TGCAGTGCCTCGTCCCAGAACGAGCAGTACTTC. The encoded protein is CSASSQNEQYF.

This clonotype came up a few times. The V call is TRBV6-1, the J call TRBJ2-7, with 9 bases matching TRBD2. The CDR3 has 14 amino acids. CDR1 and CDR2 from the germline V gene are MNHNS and SASEGT. V lost 6 bases to trimming and J lost 3 bases; unmatched junction nucleotides: 6. The CDR3 region has the DNA TGTGCCAGCAGGAGCGGGGGGTCAAACTACGAGCAGTACTTC. Its protein product is CASRSGGSNYEQYF.

This clonotype was observed many times. The chain combines TRBV20-1 with TRBJ2-7; weak D call: TRBD2 (9 bases). The CDR3 consists of 15 residues. Germline CDR1 DFQATT, CDR2 SNEGSKA (reference sequence). The V and J ends lost 1 base and 2 bases respectively, with 15 bases between them. The CDR3 region has the DNA TGCAGTGCTAGAGGGACAGGGACTAGCACCTACGAGCAGTACGTC. It translates to CSARGTGTSTYEQYV.

This clonotype has a count of ten or more. V is TRBV12-3 or TRBV12-4 and J is TRBJ1-1, with 8 bases identical to TRBD1. Trimming took 6 bases from V and 1 from J; bases not matched to a gene: 7. The CDR3 totals 15 residues. CDR3 DNA sequence: TGTGCCAGCAGCGGACAGGGCTTGGCGAACACTGAAGCTTTCTTT. It translates to CASSGQGLANTEAFF.